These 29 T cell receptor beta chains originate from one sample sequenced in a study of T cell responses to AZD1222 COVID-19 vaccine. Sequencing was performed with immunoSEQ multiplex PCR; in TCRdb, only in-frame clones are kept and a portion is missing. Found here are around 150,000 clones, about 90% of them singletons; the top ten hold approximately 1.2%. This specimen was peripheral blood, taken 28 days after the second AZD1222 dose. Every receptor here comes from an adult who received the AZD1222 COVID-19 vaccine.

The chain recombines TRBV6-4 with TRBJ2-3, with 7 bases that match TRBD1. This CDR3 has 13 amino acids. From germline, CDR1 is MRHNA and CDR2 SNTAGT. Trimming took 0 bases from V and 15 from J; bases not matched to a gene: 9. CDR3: CASSDSETGILYF. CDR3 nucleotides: TGTGCCAGCAGTGACTCTGAGACAGGGATTCTTTATTTT.

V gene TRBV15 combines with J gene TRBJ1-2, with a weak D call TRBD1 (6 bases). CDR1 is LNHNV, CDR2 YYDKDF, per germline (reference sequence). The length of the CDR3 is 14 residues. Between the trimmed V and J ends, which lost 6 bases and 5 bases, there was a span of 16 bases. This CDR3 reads CATSTQGGDYGYTF. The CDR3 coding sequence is TGTGCCACCAGTACACAGGGAGGGGATTATGGCTACACCTTC.

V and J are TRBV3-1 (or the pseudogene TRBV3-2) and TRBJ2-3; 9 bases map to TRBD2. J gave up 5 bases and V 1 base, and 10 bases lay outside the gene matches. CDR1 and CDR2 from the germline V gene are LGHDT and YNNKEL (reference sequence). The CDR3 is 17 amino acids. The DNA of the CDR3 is TGTGCCAGCAGCCAAGTGTCAGGCGGGGGGGCCGGAGATACGCAGTATTTT. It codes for CASSQVSGGGAGDTQYF.

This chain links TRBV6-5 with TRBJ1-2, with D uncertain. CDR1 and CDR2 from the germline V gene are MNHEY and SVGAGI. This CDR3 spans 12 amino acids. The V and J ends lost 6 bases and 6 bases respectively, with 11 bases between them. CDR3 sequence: CASSQSRDGYTF. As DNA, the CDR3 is TGTGCCAGCAGCCAATCCCGGGATGGCTACACCTTC.

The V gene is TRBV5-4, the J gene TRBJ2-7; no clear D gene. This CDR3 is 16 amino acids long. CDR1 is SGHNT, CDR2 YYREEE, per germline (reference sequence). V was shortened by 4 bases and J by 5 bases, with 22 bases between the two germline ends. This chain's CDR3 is CASSDDPVGQRDEQYF. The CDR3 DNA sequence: TGTGCCAGCAGCGATGATCCGGTAGGGCAACGGGACGAGCAGTACTTC.

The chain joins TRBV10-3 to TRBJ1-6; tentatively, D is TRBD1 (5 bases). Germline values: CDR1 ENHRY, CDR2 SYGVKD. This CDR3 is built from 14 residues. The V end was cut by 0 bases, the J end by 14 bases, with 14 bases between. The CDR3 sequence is CAISESDSGRALHF. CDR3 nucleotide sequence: TGTGCCATCAGTGAGTCAGACAGTGGTAGGGCCCTCCACTTT.

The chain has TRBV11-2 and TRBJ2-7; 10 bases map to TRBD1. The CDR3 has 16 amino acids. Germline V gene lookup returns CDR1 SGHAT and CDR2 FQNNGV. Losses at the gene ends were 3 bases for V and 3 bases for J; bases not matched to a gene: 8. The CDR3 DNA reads TGTGCCAGCAGCTTCTCAAGGGACAGGGGCATCTACGAGCAGTACTTC. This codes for CASSFSRDRGIYEQYF.

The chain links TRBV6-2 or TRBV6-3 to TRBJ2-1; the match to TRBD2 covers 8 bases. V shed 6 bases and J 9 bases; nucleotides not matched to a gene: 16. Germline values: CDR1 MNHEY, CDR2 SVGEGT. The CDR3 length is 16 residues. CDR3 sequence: CASSPGLVREAVEQFF. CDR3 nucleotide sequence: TGTGCCAGCAGCCCCGGGTTGGTGCGGGAGGCAGTTGAGCAGTTCTTC.

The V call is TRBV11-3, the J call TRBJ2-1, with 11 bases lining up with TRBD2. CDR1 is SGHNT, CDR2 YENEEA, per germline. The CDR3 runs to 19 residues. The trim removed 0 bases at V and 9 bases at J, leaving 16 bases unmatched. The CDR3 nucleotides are TGTGCCAGCAGCTTAGATCGGCCTAGCGGGGGGCCGGGGAGGGGTGAGCAGTTCTTC. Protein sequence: CASSLDRPSGGPGRGEQFF.

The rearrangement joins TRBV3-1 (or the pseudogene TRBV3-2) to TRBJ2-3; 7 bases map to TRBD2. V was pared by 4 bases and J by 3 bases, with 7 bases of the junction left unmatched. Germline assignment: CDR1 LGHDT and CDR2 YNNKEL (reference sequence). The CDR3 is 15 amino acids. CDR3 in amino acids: CASSPGLGKTDTQYF. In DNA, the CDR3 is TGTGCCAGCAGCCCCGGACTAGGGAAGACAGATACGCAGTATTTT.

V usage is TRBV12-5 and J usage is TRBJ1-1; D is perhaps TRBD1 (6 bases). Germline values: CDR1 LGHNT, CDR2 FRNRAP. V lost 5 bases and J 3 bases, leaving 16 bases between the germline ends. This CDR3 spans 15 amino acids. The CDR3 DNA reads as TGTGCTAGTGGTGCGGGGGCGAAGGGGGACACTGAAGCTTTCTTT. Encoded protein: CASGAGAKGDTEAFF.

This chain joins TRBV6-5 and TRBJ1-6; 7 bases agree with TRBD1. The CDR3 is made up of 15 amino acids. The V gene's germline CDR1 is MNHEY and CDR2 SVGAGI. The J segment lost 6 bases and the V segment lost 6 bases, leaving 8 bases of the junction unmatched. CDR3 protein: CASRLRPGGNSPLHF. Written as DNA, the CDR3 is TGTGCCAGCAGACTCCGGCCAGGGGGTAATTCACCCCTCCACTTT.

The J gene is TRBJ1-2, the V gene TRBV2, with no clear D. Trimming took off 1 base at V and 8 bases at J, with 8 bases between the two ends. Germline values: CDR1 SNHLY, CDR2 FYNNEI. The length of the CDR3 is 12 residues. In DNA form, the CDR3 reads TGTGCCAGCAGTGAAGACAGAGGCGGCTACACCTTC. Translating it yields CASSEDRGGYTF.

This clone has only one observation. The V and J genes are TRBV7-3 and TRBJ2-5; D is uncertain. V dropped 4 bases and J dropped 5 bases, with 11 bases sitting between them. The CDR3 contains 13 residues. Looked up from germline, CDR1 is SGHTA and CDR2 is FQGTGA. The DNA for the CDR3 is TGTGCCAGCAGCTCGCAGCCCGGGGAGACCCAGTACTTC. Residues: CASSSQPGETQYF.

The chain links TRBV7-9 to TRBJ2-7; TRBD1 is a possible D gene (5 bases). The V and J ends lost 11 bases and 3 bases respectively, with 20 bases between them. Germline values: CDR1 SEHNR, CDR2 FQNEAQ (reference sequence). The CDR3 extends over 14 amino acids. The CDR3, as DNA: TGTGCCGCTGAACCGGGCAGGGCGAACTACGAGCAGTACTTC. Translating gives CAAEPGRANYEQYF.

CDR3 in DNA: TGCGCCAGCGGGACAGGGAAACAGCCCCAGCATTTT. Its translation: CASGTGKQPQHF. The V and J genes are TRBV4-1 and TRBJ1-5, with 9 bases matching TRBD1. Germline V gene sequence: CDR1 MGHRA, CDR2 YSYEKL. J was trimmed by 7 bases and V by 8 bases; bases with no gene match: 3. The CDR3 has 12 residues.

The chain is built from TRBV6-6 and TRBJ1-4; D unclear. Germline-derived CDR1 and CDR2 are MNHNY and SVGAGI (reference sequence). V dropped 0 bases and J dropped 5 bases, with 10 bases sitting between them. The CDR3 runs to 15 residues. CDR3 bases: TGTGCCAGCAGTTACTCGAACGGCAGGAATGAAAAACTGTTTTTT. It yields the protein CASSYSNGRNEKLFF.

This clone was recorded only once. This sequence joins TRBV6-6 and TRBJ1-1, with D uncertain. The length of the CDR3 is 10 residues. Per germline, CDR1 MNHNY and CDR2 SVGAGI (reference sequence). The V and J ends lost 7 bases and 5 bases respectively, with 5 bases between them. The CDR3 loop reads CASIGTEAFF. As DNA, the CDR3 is TGTGCCAGCATTGGGACTGAAGCTTTCTTT.

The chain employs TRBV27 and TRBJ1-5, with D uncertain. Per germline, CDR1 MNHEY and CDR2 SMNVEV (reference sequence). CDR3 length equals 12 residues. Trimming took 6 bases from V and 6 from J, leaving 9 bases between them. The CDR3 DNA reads TGTGCCAGCAGCCGATGGGGTCAGCCCCAGCATTTT. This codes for CASSRWGQPQHF.

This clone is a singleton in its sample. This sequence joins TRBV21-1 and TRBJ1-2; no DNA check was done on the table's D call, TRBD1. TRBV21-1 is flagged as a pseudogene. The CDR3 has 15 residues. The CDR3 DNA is TGTGCCAGCAGCAAAGGAGCGGACAGACTCTATGGCTACACCTTC. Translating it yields CASSKGADRLYGYTF.

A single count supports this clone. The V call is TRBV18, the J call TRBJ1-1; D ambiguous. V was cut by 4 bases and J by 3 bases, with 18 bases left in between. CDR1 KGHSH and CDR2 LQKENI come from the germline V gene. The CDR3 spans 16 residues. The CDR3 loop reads CASSLSWTGYDTEAFF. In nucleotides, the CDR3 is TGTGCCAGCTCACTATCCTGGACGGGGTACGACACTGAAGCTTTCTTT.

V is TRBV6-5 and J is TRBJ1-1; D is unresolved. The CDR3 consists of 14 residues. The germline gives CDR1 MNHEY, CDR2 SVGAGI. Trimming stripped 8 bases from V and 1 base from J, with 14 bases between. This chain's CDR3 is CASPRSLENTEAFF. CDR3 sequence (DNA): TGTGCCAGCCCTAGATCCCTGGAGAACACTGAAGCTTTCTTT.

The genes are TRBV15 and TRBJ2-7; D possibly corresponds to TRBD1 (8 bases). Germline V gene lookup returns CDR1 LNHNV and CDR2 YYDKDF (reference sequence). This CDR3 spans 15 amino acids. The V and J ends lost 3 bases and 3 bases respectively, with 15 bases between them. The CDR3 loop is CATSSPTGGVYEQYF. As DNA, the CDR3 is TGTGCCACCAGCAGTCCAACAGGGGGGGTCTACGAGCAGTACTTC.

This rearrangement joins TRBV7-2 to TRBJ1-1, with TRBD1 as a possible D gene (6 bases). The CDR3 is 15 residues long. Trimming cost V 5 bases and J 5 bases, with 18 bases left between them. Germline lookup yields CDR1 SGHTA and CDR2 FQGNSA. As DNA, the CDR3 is TGTGCCAGCAGCCCCGGGGGCGAGGGCGGGACTGAAGCTTTCTTT. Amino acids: CASSPGGEGGTEAFF.

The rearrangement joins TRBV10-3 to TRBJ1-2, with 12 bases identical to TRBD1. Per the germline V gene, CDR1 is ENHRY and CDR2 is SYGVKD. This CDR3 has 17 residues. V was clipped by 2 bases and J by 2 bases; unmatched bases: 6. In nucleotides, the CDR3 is TGTGCCATCAGTGAGAATCCGGGACAGGGGGCCAACTATGGCTACACCTTC. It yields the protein CAISENPGQGANYGYTF.

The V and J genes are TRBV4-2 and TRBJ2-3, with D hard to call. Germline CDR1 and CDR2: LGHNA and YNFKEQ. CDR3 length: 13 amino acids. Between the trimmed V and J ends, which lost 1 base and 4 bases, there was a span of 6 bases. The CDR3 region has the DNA TGTGCCAGCAGCCAAGTCAGGTCAGATACGCAGTATTTT. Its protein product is CASSQVRSDTQYF.

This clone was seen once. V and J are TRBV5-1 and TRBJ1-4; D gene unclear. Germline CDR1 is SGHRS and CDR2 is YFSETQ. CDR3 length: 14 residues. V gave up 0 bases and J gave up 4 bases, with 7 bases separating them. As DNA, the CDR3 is TGCGCCAGCAGCTTGGCCGTTGGTAATGAAAAACTGTTTTTT. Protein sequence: CASSLAVGNEKLFF.

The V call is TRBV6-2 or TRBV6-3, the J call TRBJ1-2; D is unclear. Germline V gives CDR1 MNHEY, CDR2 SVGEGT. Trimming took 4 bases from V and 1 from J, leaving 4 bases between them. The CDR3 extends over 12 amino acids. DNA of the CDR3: TGTGCCAGCAGTTCGGATAACTATGGCTACACCTTC. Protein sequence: CASSSDNYGYTF.

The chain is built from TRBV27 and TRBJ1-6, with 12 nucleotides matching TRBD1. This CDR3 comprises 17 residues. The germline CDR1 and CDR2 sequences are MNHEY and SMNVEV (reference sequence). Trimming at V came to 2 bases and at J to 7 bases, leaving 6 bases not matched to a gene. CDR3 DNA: TGTGCCAGCAGTTTACTGGGACAGGGGGCACGAAATTCACCCCTCCACTTT. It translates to CASSLLGQGARNSPLHF.